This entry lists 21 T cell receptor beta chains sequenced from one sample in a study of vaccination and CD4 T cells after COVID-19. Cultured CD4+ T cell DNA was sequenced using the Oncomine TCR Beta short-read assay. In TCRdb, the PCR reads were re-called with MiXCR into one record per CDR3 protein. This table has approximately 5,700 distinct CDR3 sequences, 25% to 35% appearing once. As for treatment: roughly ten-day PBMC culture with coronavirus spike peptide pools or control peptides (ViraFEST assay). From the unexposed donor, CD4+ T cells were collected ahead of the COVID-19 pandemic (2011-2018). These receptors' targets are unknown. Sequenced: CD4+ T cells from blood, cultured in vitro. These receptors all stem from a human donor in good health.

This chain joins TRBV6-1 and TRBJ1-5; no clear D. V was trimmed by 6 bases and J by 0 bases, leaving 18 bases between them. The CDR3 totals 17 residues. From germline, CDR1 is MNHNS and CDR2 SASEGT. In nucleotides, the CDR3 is TGTGCCAGCAGCCCTACCTCGGGAATCTATAGCAATCAGCCCCAGCATTTT. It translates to CASSPTSGIYSNQPQHF.

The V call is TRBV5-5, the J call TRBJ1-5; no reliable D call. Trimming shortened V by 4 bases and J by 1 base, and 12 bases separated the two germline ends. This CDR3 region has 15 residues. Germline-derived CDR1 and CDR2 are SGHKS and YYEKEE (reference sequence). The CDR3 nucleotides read TGTGCCAGCAGCCAGCACTGGGTCAGCAATCAGCCCCAGCATTTT. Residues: CASSQHWVSNQPQHF.

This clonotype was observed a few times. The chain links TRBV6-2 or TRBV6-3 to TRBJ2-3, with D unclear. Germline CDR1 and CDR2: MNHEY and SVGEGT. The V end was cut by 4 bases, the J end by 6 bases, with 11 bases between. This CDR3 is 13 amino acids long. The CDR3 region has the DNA TGTGCCAGCAGTTTAACCGGTCCGGATACGCAGTATTTT. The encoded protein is CASSLTGPDTQYF.

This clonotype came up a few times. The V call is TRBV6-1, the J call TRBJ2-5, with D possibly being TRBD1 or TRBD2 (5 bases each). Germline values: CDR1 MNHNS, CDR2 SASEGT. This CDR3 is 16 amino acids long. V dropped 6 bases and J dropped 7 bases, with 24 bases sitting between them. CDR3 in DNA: TGTGCCAGCAGCCATAAACCGGGACCCCTCCGGGGGACCCAGTACTTC. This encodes CASSHKPGPLRGTQYF.

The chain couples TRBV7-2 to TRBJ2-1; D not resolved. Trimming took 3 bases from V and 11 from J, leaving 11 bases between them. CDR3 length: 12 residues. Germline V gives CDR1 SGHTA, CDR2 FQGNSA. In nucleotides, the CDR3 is TGTGCCAGCAGCTTTTATTCGGTGAAGCAGTTCTTC. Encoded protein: CASSFYSVKQFF.

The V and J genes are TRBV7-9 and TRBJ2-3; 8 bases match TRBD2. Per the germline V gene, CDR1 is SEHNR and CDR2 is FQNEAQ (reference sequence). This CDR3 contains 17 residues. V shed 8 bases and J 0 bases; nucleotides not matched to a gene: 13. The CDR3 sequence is CASRPSGPHSSTDTQYF. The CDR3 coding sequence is TGTGCCAGCCGTCCTAGCGGGCCACATTCTAGCACAGATACGCAGTATTTT.

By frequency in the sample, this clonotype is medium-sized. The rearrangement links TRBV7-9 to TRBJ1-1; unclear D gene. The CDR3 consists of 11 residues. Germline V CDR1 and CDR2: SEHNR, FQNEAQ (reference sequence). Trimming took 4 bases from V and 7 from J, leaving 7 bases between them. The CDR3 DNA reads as TGTGCCAGCAGCTCCCAGATTGAAGCTTTCTTT. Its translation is CASSSQIEAFF.

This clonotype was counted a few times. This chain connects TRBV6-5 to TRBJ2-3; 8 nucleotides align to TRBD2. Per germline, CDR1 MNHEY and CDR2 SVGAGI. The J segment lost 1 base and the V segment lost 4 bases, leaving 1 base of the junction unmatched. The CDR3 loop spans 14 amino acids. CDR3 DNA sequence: TGTGCCAGCAGTTGGCGGGGGGGCACAGATACGCAGTATTTT. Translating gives CASSWRGGTDTQYF.

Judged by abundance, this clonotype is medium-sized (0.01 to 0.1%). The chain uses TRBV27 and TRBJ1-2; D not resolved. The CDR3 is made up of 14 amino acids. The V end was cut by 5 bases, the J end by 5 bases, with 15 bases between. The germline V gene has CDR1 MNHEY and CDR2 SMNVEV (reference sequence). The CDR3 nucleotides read TGTGCCAGCAGTCAATCCGGTCACAGTTATGGCTACACCTTC. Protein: CASSQSGHSYGYTF.

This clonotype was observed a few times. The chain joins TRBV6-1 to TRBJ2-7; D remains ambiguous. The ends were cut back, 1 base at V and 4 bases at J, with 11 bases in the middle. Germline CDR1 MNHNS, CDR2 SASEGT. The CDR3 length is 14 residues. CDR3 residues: CASSEDDPAYEQYF. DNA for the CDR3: TGTGCCAGCAGTGAAGACGACCCGGCGTACGAGCAGTACTTC.

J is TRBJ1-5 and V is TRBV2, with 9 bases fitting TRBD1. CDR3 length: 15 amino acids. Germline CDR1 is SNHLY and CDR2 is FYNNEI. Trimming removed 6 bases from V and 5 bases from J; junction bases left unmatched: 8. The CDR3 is CASRRTTGGDQPQHF. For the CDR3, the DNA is TGTGCCAGCAGACGTACCACAGGGGGCGATCAGCCCCAGCATTTT.

The CDR3 region has the DNA TGTGCCAGCAGACTAGGCCTAAGCTATGAGCAGTTCTTC. As protein: CASRLGLSYEQFF. The gene calls are TRBV2 and TRBJ2-1; D is possibly TRBD2 (5 bases). CDR1 and CDR2 from the germline V gene are SNHLY and FYNNEI. This CDR3 spans 13 amino acids. V was trimmed by 6 bases and J by 8 bases, leaving 14 bases between them.

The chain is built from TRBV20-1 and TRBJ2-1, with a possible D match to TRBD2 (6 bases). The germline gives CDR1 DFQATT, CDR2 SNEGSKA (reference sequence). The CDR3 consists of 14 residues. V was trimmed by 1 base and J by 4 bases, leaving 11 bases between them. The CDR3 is CSARGGTYYNEQFF. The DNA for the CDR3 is TGCAGTGCTAGAGGCGGGACTTATTACAATGAGCAGTTCTTC.

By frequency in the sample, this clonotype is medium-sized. The CDR3 sequence: CASTQRTSGGDTQYF. CDR3 coding DNA: TGTGCCAGCACCCAGCGGACTAGCGGGGGTGATACGCAGTATTTT. The chain combines TRBV2 with TRBJ2-3, with TRBD2 identical over 13 bases. Germline values: CDR1 SNHLY, CDR2 FYNNEI. CDR3 length equals 15 residues. The V gene end was trimmed by 7 bases and the J gene end by 6 bases; junction bases not matched to a gene: 7.

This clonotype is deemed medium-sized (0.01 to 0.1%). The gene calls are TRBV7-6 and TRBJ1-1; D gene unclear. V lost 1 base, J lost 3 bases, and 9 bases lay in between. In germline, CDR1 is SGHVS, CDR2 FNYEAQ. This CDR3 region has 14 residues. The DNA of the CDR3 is TGTGCCAGCAGCTTAGAGAGAGGTTACACTGAAGCTTTCTTT. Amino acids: CASSLERGYTEAFF.

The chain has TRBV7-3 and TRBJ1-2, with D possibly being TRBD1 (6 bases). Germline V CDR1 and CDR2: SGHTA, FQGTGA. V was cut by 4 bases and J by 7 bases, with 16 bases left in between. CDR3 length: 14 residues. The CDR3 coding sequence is TGTGCCAGCAGCTCGAATATACAGGGAAGTGGCTACACCTTC. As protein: CASSSNIQGSGYTF.

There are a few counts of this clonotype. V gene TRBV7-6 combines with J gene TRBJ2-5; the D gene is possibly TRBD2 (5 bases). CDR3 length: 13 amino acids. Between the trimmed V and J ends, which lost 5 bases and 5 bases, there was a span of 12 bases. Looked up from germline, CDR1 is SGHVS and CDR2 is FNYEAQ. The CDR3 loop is CASSPMREETQYF. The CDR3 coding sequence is TGTGCCAGCAGCCCAATGAGGGAGGAGACCCAGTACTTC. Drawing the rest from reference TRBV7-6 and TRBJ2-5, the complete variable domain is GAGVSQSPRYKVTKRGQDVALRCDPISGHVSLYWYRQALGQGPEFLTYFNYEAQQDKSGLPNDRFSAERPEGSISTLTIQRTEQRDSAMYRCASSPMREETQYFGPGTRLLVL.

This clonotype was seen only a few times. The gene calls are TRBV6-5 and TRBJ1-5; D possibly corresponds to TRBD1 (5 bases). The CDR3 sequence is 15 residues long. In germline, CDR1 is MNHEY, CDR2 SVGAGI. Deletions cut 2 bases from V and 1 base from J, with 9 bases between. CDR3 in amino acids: CASSYTGRSNQPQHF. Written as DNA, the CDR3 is TGTGCCAGCAGTTACACGGGGCGAAGCAATCAGCCCCAGCATTTT.

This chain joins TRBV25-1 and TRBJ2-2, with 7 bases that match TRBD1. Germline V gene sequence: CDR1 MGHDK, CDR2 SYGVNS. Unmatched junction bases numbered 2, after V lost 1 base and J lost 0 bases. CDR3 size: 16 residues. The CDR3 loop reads CASSEWTGPNTGELFF. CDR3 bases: TGTGCCAGCAGTGAATGGACAGGTCCGAACACCGGGGAGCTGTTTTTT. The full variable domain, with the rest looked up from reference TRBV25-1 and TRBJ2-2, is EADIYQTPRYLVIGTGKKITLECSQTMGHDKMYWYQQDPGMELHLIHYSYGVNSTEKGDLSSESTVSRIRTEHFPLTLESARPSHTSQYLCASSEWTGPNTGELFFGEGSRLTVL.

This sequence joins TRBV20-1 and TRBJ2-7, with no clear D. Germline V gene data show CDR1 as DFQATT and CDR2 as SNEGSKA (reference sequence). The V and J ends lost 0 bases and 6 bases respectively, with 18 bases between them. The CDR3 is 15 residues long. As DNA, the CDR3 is TGCAGTGCTAGAGATCGTCAGAGAGCATACAGCGAGCAGTACTTC. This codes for CSARDRQRAYSEQYF.

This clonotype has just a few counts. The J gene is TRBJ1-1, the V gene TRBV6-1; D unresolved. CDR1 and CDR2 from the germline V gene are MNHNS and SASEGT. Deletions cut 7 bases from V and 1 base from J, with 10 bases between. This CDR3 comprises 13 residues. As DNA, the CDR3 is TGTGCCAGCATTTCACCCGGGAACACTGAAGCTTTCTTT. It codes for CASISPGNTEAFF.